The present T cell receptor (beta chain) was sequenced within a study of low-dose radiotherapy and immunotherapy resistance in tumors. Study-level background: Ipilimumab 1 mg/kg every six weeks, together with nivolumab 240 mg every two weeks, was given intravenously to patients.

TRAV and TRBV primers primed cDNA for both TCRalpha and TCRbeta. Both a constant-region primer and a V-primer adapter served to amplify TCRs across 15 to 20 PCR cycles. TCRdb reanalysed the reads using MiXCR and keeps one entry per CDR3 protein. The data hold under 90,000 distinct CDR3 sequences, with 18% observed a single time. This CDR3 has 15 amino acids. The V segment lost 6 bases and the J segment 6 bases; nucleotides outside the gene matches: 6. Germline loops: CDR1 SNHLY, CDR2 FYNNEI. Described time point: before trial treatment. Donors were given nivolumab, ipilimumab, aspirin, low-dose cyclophosphamide and low-dose radiotherapy. This clonotype has a count of ten or more.

The source was PBMCs, collected before treatment. This receptor was identified in a male donor with prostate cancer. The rearrangement uses TRBV2 and TRBJ1-4; 11 bases line up with TRBD1. The CDR3 sequence is CASRRDRGEHEKLFF. In DNA, the CDR3 is TGTGCCAGCAGGCGGGACAGGGGGGAGCATGAAAAACTGTTTTTT.